The following is a T cell receptor beta chain sequence with its context. V trimming: 6 bases; J trimming: 6 bases; junction bases outside the gene matches: 5. CDR1 and CDR2 from the germline V gene are SGHTA and FQGNSA. CDR3 length: 13 amino acids. Authors' methods: Nucleated cell number was recorded as an estimate derived from reference gene primer amplification. Some clones are missing from TCRdb's copy, which holds only in-frame ones; the method was immunoSEQ multiplex PCR. D and trimming come from the DNA, and the V and J calls and clone size come from that table. The sample has a few hundred thousand clones; about 88% are singletons. The sample is drawn from a study of blood T cell repertoires in COVID-19. Study context: The analysed material was cDNA or gDNA that came from T cells, B-cell-depleted T cells, or PBMCs.

Material: peripheral blood. The V gene is TRBV7-2, the J gene TRBJ1-5; 7 nucleotides match TRBD1. The receptor's source is a man aged 18 to 30 with active or convalescent COVID-19. The CDR3 reads CASRLDRVQPQHF. CDR3 sequence (DNA): TGTGCCAGCAGGCTAGACAGGGTTCAGCCCCAGCATTTT.